This T cell receptor (beta chain) is drawn from a study of technical replicates of blood from several donors. The table came from immunoSEQ multiplex PCR; TCRdb's copy has only in-frame clones and leaves some out. The table has about 73,000 clones, 93% seen once. The CDR3 is made up of 10 amino acids. CDR1 LGHNT and CDR2 FRNRAP come from the germline V gene. V lost 9 bases, J lost 2 bases, and 2 bases lay in between. The genes are TRBV12-5 and TRBJ1-5; no definite D call. The TCR sequence derives from a human donor in good health. The sequencing sample was made of T cells isolated from PBMCs. CDR3 DNA sequence: TGTGCTAGCGGCAATCAGCCCCAGCATTTT. Amino acid sequence: CASGNQPQHF.